This T cell receptor beta chain was observed in a study of brain T cells in children with intractable seizures (dated by TCRdb to the early 2020s). Study-level background: As a first screen for immune gene transcripts, resected brain tissue from 53 pediatric epilepsy surgery cases was run on a NanoString immunology panel. Among the roughly twelve selected surgery cases, eight also had pre-surgery blood sequenced, leaving four with brain tissue only.

TCR beta chain sequences were generated from genomic DNA using the immunoSEQ assay. In the paper's pipeline: Any CDR3 sequence that did not begin with the conserved framework cysteine at position 104 was removed by hand. To get clonality, the normalized Shannon's Diversity Index was subtracted from one, giving values from 0 (maximal diversity) to 1 (oligoclonal). Differences in the frequency of the same CDR3 between samples, such as brain versus blood, were assessed with chi-squared comparison-of-proportions tests. Public clonotypes were identified by searching immuneACCESS, and similarity to known antiviral clonotypes was assessed with the VDJdb browser. This immuneACCESS table, as held by TCRdb, lists in-frame sequences with V and J called but not all clones. Of the missing ones, under half trace to an unresolved V gene in checked studies; the others have no known cause. V, J and clone size were drawn from that table, and D and trimming were deduced from the DNA. The sample table contains hundreds of thousands of clones; only one count was recorded for more than 85% of them. The ten largest clones capture around 6% of the sample.

About this clone itself: Which antigen it targets is not known. Base qualities are not provided; no much larger clone lies one nucleotide away. This sample also contains other DNA sequences that code for the same CDR3.

Spanning cysteine to phenylalanine, the CDR3 consists of 15 amino acids. Of the read, only the CDR3 DNA is kept; its 45 bases are in frame from base 1. The germline V gene (reference sequence) specifies LGHDT as CDR1 and YNNKEL as CDR2. Clipping removes 4 bases from V and 2 bases from J, with 7 as the unmatched junction base count. Study-wide conclusions, independent of this receptor: Because pre- and post-surgery blood were sequenced to different depths, clones absent from the pre-surgery sample may reflect undersampling. Viral specificity was inferred only from CDR3 sequence similarity, and patients' HCMV serostatus was unknown.

In the paper's terms, the time point label means: blood from clinic visit 5 months post-surgery; TSC patient then seizure free. The surgery cases showing the highest brain T cell transcript signatures were chosen for TCR beta chain sequencing of brain tissue and, when available, of blood. Prior to surgery, the patients had been treated with at least one anti-epileptic drug. TCR-sequenced patients were children with drug-resistant epilepsy due to tuberous sclerosis complex, focal cortical dysplasia, Rasmussen encephalitis or hemimegalencephaly. Bulk genomic DNA was extracted from unsorted brain tissue and whole blood with the Monarch genomic DNA purification kit.

The chain is made from TRBV3-1 (or the pseudogene TRBV3-2) and TRBJ2-7; TRBD2 agrees with 8 junctional bases. This clonotype was sampled from a boy in the first two years of life with tuberous sclerosis and intractable seizures. The material was peripheral blood, obtained less than 6 months after surgery. The CDR3 reads CASSLAGRPPYEQYF. Here is the DNA: TGTGCCAGCAGCCTAGCGGGGAGGCCGCCCTACGAGCAGTACTTC.